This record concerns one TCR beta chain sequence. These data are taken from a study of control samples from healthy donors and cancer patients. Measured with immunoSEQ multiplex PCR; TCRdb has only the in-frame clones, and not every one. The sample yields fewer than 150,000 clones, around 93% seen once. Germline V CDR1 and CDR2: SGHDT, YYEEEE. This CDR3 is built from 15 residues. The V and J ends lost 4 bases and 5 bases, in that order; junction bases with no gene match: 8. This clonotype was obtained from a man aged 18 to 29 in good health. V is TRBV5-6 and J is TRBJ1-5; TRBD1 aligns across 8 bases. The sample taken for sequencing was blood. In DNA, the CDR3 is TGTGCCAGCAGCCAGACAGGGGTAGGGCATCAGCCCCAGCATTTT. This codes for CASSQTGVGHQPQHF.